Included here is one T cell receptor beta chain sequence, with context. Its antigen is currently unknown. This specimen comes from a study of cytomegalovirus exposure and HLA in healthy donors. Whole-study results and caveats: TCR beta chain V- and J-gene trimming was linked, in a later analysis, to a missense variant in DCLRE1C.

The PCR ran on 60 Vbeta and 13 Jbeta primers. Profiled with immunoSEQ multiplex PCR; TCRdb holds only in-frame clones, not every one. The sample yields about 300,000 clones, roughly 90% seen once. All donors participated as healthy donors of bone marrow. Input material: PBMCs. This clonotype was sampled from a man aged 40-49 years in good health and CMV-seropositive.

Here the CDR3 reads CASDFPREKNYGYTF. Written as DNA, the CDR3 is TGTGCCAGCGACTTTCCGCGGGAAAAGAACTATGGCTACACCTTC. V and J are TRBV21-1 and TRBJ1-2. TRBV21-1 is an annotated pseudogene. This CDR3 is built from 15 residues.